The 20 T cell receptor beta chains presented below share a single source sample, sequenced in a study of T-cell memory formation after mild COVID-19. Using its own MiXCR run on the 5' RACE reads, TCRdb lists one record per CDR3 protein. The data contain more than 80,000 distinct CDR3 sequences, roughly 12% of them singletons. Specimen: PBMCs or a T cell subset sorted from them (not recorded which). These receptors were obtained from an adult woman who had mild COVID-19 (a few samples of this study predate the infection). Cell type and time point are not known.

This clonotype was seen a few times. J is TRBJ2-3 and V is TRBV6-5, with D unresolved. There are 15 residues in the CDR3. Looked up from germline, CDR1 is MNHEY and CDR2 is SVGAGI. The V gene lost 5 bases and the J gene lost 3 bases, with 15 bases spanning the gap. The CDR3 is CASSPNPLRTDTQYF. CDR3 in DNA: TGTGCCAGCAGTCCCAATCCTCTAAGGACAGATACGCAGTATTTT.

A few counts support this clonotype. The gene calls are TRBV5-6 and TRBJ1-6; 10 nucleotides align to TRBD1. There are 17 residues in the CDR3. From germline, CDR1 is SGHDT and CDR2 YYEEEE. Losses at the gene ends were 2 bases for V and 9 bases for J; bases not matched to a gene: 11. The CDR3 coding sequence is TGTGCCAGCAGCTTACCGGGACAGGGGTTGTTTGGTTCACCCCTCCACTTT. This gives the protein CASSLPGQGLFGSPLHF.

The genes are TRBV7-9 and TRBJ2-1; tentatively, D is TRBD2 (6 bases). V was shortened by 5 bases and J by 7 bases, with 18 bases between the two germline ends. This CDR3 has 15 amino acids. CDR1 SEHNR and CDR2 FQNEAQ come from the germline V gene (reference sequence). CDR3 loop: CASSPGVAVGNEQFF. The CDR3 nucleotides are TGTGCCAGCAGCCCGGGGGTAGCGGTCGGGAATGAGCAGTTCTTC.

The chain is built from TRBV7-2 and TRBJ1-2; possible D gene TRBD1, 5 bases. Germline values: CDR1 SGHTA, CDR2 FQGNSA. The CDR3 totals 17 residues. Trimming left V 5 bases short and J 5 bases short, with 24 bases between. The CDR3 region is CASSPHGAAPGEYGYTF. The CDR3 DNA is TGTGCCAGCAGCCCCCACGGGGCAGCTCCTGGAGAATATGGCTACACCTTC.

There are many counts of this clonotype. The chain is built from TRBV7-6 and TRBJ2-1; D call uncertain. Germline V gene sequence: CDR1 SGHVS, CDR2 FNYEAQ. Trimming cost V 5 bases and J 9 bases, with 11 bases left between them. This CDR3 has 12 residues. The CDR3 spells CASSPFSSEQFF. CDR3 nucleotide sequence: TGTGCCAGCAGCCCATTTTCCAGTGAGCAGTTCTTC.

This clonotype was found a few times. The rearrangement uses TRBV6-5 and TRBJ2-3; 12 bases fit TRBD2. CDR3 length: 19 amino acids. Germline V gene lookup returns CDR1 MNHEY and CDR2 SVGAGI. J lost 4 bases, V lost 2 bases, and 13 bases had no gene match. Written as DNA, the CDR3 is TGTGCCAGCAGTTACACCGTTCTAGCGGGAGGGCCGAGCGCAGATACGCAGTATTTT. Amino acids: CASSYTVLAGGPSADTQYF.

The chain uses TRBV7-9 and TRBJ2-3; 7 nucleotides align to TRBD2. CDR1 and CDR2 from the germline V gene are SEHNR and FQNEAQ (reference sequence). V lost 1 base to trimming and J lost 0 bases; unmatched junction nucleotides: 4. The CDR3 is 16 amino acids. CDR3 sequence: CASSLDWRGSTDTQYF. CDR3 in DNA: TGTGCCAGCAGCTTAGATTGGCGGGGGAGCACAGATACGCAGTATTTT.

The chain couples TRBV29-1 to TRBJ2-4; D remains unclear. The CDR3 extends over 13 amino acids. Germline-derived CDR1 and CDR2 are SQVTM and ANQGSEA. V was pared by 0 bases and J by 8 bases, with 11 bases between. The CDR3 loop reads CSVEDRKGYIQYF. The CDR3 region has the DNA TGCAGCGTTGAAGATCGTAAGGGATACATTCAGTACTTC. Looking up the rest from reference TRBV29-1 and TRBJ2-4 gives the full variable domain: SAVISQKPSRDICQRGTSLTIQCQVDSQVTMMFWYRQQPGQSLTLIATANQGSEATYESGFVIDKFPISRPNLTFSTLTVSNMSPEDSSIYLCSVEDRKGYIQYFGAGTRLSVL.

This chain uses TRBV7-2 with TRBJ1-5; 10 bases match TRBD1. Germline V gives CDR1 SGHTA, CDR2 FQGNSA. The junction had 21 bases not matched to a gene; V was cut back by 1 base and J by 6 bases. This CDR3 has 21 residues. For the CDR3, the DNA is TGTGCCAGCAGCTTAGTTTGGGGATTCGGGACAGGGGCGAGGGGAGGTCAGCCCCAGCATTTT. It encodes CASSLVWGFGTGARGGQPQHF.

Many counts were recorded for this clonotype. The genes are TRBV7-9 and TRBJ2-4, with 8 bases aligning to TRBD1. Trimming cost V 5 bases and J 4 bases; bases outside gene matches: 13. Germline lookup yields CDR1 SEHNR and CDR2 FQNEAQ (reference sequence). There are 17 residues in the CDR3. CDR3 nucleotide sequence: TGTGCCAGCAGCGCCGGCGACAGGGGCTCTACGAAAAACATTCAGTACTTC. This codes for CASSAGDRGSTKNIQYF. The variable domain in full, with the rest retrieved from reference TRBV7-9 and TRBJ2-4, is DTGVSQNPRHKITKRGQNVTFRCDPISEHNRLYWYRQTLGQGPEFLTYFQNEAQLEKSRLLSDRFSAERPKGSFSTLEIQRTEQGDSAMYLCASSAGDRGSTKNIQYFGAGTRLSVL.

This sequence joins TRBV7-9 and TRBJ2-7, with D unresolved. V was clipped by 1 base and J by 6 bases, with 7 bases between them. The CDR3 has 12 residues. Germline assignment: CDR1 SEHNR and CDR2 FQNEAQ (reference sequence). In DNA, the CDR3 is TGTGCCAGCAGCTTAGGTGGTACCGAGCAGTACTTC. Its protein product is CASSLGGTEQYF.

This clonotype was found a few times. V gene TRBV14 combines with J gene TRBJ2-7, with unresolved D. CDR3 length: 15 residues. The ends were cut back, 4 bases at V and 3 bases at J, with 16 bases in the middle. Germline V CDR1 and CDR2: SGHDN, FVKESK. As DNA, the CDR3 is TGTGCCAGCAGCCCCTTCGGCCCATCCGTCTACGAGCAGTACTTC. It translates to CASSPFGPSVYEQYF.

This chain links TRBV3-1 with TRBJ2-5; TRBD1 matches 8 bases. There are 14 residues in the CDR3. Trimming at V came to 3 bases and at J to 5 bases, leaving 5 bases not matched to a gene. Germline V gene sequence: CDR1 LGHDT, CDR2 YNNKEL (reference sequence). The DNA of the CDR3 is TGTGCCAGCAGCCACCGGACAGGGCTGGAGACCCAGTACTTC. It is translated as CASSHRTGLETQYF.

In regard to this clonotype: The germline gene is not matched at one end of the junction; a read error may be the cause. V and J are TRBV12-3 or TRBV12-4 and TRBJ2-1; a possible D gene is TRBD2 (6 bases). The CDR3 spans 13 residues. CDR3 in DNA: TGTACCAGCAGGGATCTACTAGCTGATGAGCAGTTCTTC. It codes for CTSRDLLADEQFF.

This clonotype occurred a few times. The J gene is TRBJ2-3, the V gene TRBV19, with 8 bases lining up with TRBD2. The germline V gene encodes CDR1 LNHDA and CDR2 SQIVND (reference sequence). V dropped 0 bases and J dropped 5; count of bases not matched to a gene: 7. This CDR3 contains 16 residues. The CDR3 here is CASSIDTGGAEDTQYF. The CDR3 nucleotides are TGTGCCAGTAGTATAGATACGGGGGGGGCTGAAGATACGCAGTATTTT.

The V gene is TRBV4-2, the J gene TRBJ2-2; 11 nucleotides match TRBD2. In germline, CDR1 is LGHNA, CDR2 YNFKEQ. V trimming: 0 bases; J trimming: 6 bases; junction bases outside the gene matches: 9. This CDR3 region has 18 residues. This CDR3 is CASSQELSLAGGSGELFF. The CDR3 DNA sequence: TGTGCCAGCAGCCAAGAACTAAGCCTAGCGGGAGGATCCGGGGAGCTGTTTTTT.

This clonotype has a count of ten or more. The chain links TRBV2 to TRBJ2-5, with 7 bases fitting TRBD2. The V gene's germline CDR1 is SNHLY and CDR2 FYNNEI. This CDR3 spans 14 amino acids. Germline trimming cut 3 bases from V and 5 bases from J; bases unmatched to any gene: 6. The CDR3 spells CASSDDGRWETQYF. The CDR3 coding sequence is TGTGCCAGCAGTGACGACGGGAGGTGGGAGACCCAGTACTTC.

The chain recombines TRBV4-3 with TRBJ2-3; D is ambiguous. V lost 0 bases and J 0 bases, leaving 10 bases between the germline ends. Germline CDR1 LGHNA, CDR2 YSLEER. This CDR3 comprises 16 residues. The CDR3: CASSQDWRISTDTQYF. In nucleotides, the CDR3 is TGCGCCAGCAGCCAAGATTGGCGGATAAGCACAGATACGCAGTATTTT.

Points on this clonotype: A junction end diverges from the germline sequence, so it may reflect a read error. DNA of the CDR3: TGTGCCACCAGCATCCTGGCCGGGGGAGCGCTGTCCAAAAAAATTCAGTACTTC. Protein: CATSILAGGALSKKIQYF. V is TRBV15 and J is TRBJ2-4; possible D gene TRBD2, 6 bases. The CDR3 extends over 18 amino acids. Germline V CDR1 and CDR2: LNHNV, YYDKDF (reference sequence).

This clonotype came up many times. The DNA for the CDR3 is TGTGCCAGCAGTTGGGGACAGGGGGCCTACGAGCAGTACTTC. Its translation: CASSWGQGAYEQYF. The chain joins TRBV12-3 or TRBV12-4 to TRBJ2-7; 11 positions match TRBD1. The trim removed 4 bases at V and 2 bases at J, leaving 1 base unmatched. The CDR3 spans 14 residues.